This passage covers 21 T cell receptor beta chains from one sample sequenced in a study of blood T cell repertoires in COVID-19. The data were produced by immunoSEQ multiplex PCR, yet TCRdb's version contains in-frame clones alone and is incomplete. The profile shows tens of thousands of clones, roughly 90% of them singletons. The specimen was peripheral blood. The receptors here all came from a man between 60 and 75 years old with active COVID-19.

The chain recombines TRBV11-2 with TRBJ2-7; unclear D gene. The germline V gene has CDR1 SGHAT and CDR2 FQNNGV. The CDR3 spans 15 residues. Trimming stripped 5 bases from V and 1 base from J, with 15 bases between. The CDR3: CASSGTKKRSYEQYF. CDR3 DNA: TGTGCCAGCAGCGGCACCAAAAAACGTTCCTACGAGCAGTACTTC.

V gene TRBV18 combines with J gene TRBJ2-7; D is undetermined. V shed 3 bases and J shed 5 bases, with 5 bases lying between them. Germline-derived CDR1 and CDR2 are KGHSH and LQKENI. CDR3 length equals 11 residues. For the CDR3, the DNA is TGTGCCAGCTCACCTTTCGACGAGCAGTACTTC. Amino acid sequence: CASSPFDEQYF.

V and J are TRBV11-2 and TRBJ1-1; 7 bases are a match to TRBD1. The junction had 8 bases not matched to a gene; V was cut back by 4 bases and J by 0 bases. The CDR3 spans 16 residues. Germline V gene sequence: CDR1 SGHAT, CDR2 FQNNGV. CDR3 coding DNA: TGTGCCAGCAGCTGGGCTGGACAGGAGTTGAACACTGAAGCTTTCTTT. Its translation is CASSWAGQELNTEAFF.

In DNA, the CDR3 is TGTGCCAGCAGCCCGGGACTAGCTGCATACGAGCAGTACTTC. This gives the protein CASSPGLAAYEQYF. This rearrangement joins TRBV11-2 to TRBJ2-7, with 9 nucleotides matching TRBD2. The ends lost 5 bases at V and 4 bases at J; junction bases unmatched: 6. The CDR3 has 14 amino acids. CDR1 and CDR2 (germline): SGHAT, FQNNGV.

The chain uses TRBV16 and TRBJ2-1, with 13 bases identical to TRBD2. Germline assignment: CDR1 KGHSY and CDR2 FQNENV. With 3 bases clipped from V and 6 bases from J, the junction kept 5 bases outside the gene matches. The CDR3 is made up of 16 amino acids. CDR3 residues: CASSHQTSGRANEQFF. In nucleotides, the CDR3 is TGTGCCAGCAGCCACCAAACTAGCGGGAGGGCCAATGAGCAGTTCTTC.

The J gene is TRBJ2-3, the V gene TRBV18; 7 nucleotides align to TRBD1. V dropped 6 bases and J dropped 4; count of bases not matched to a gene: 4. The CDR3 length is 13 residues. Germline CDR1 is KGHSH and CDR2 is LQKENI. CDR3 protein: CASSEGTADTQYF. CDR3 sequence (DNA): TGTGCCAGCTCGGAAGGGACAGCAGATACGCAGTATTTT.

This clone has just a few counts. CDR3 nucleotides: TGTGCCAGCAGCTTACGGACAGGCCTCATGAACACTGAAGCTTTCTTT. It translates to CASSLRTGLMNTEAFF. The genes are TRBV7-8 and TRBJ1-1; 7 bases map to TRBD1. Germline-derived CDR1 and CDR2 are SGHVS and FQNEAQ. CDR3 length: 16 residues. With 2 bases clipped from V and 0 bases from J, the junction kept 6 bases outside the gene matches.

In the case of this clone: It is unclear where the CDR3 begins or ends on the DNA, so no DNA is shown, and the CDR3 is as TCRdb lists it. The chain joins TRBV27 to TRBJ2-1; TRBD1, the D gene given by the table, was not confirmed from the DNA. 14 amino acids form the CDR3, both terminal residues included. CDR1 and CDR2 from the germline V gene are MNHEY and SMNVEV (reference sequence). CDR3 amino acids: CASSSSAGKNEQFF.

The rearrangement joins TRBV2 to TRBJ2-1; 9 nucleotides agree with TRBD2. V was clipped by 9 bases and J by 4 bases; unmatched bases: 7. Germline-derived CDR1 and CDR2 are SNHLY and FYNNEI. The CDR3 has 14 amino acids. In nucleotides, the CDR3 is TGTGCCAGGTCCGGGACTAGCAGATACAATGAGCAGTTCTTC. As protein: CARSGTSRYNEQFF.

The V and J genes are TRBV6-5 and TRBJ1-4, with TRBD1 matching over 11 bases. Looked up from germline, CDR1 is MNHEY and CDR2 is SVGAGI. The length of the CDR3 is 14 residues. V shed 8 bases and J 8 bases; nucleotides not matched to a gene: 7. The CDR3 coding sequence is TGTGCCAGCCTATGGACAGGGGGCTTGGAAAAACTGTTTTTT. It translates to CASLWTGGLEKLFF.

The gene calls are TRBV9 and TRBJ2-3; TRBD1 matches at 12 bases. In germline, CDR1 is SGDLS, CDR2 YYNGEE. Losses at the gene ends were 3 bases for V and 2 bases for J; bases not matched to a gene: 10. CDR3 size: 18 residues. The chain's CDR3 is CASSARTGQGANTDTQYF. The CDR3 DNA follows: TGTGCCAGCAGCGCACGAACGGGACAGGGGGCTAACACAGATACGCAGTATTTT.

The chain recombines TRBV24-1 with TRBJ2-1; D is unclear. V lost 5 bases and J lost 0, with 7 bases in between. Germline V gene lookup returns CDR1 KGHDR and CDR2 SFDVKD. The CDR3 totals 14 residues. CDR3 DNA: TGTGCCACCAGTGGGCGCGGCTCCTACAATGAGCAGTTCTTC. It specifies CATSGRGSYNEQFF.

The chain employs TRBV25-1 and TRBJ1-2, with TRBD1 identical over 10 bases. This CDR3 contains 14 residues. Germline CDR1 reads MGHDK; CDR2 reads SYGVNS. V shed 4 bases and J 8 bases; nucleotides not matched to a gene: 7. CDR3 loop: CASSASQTGGGYTF. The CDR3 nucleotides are TGTGCCAGCAGTGCAAGCCAGACAGGGGGCGGCTACACCTTC.

The CDR3 DNA follows: TGCGCCAGCAGCTTGGGGGCGAGCACAGATACGCAGTATTTT. Its translation is CASSLGASTDTQYF. The chain links TRBV5-1 to TRBJ2-3; D ambiguous. The CDR3 totals 14 residues. V was clipped by 0 bases and J by 0 bases, with 5 bases between them. Germline loops: CDR1 SGHRS, CDR2 YFSETQ.

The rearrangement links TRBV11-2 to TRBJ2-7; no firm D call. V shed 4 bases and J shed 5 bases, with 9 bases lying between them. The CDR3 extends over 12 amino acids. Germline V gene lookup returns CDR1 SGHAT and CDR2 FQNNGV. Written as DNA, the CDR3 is TGTGCCAGCAGCTCACAGCAGAACGAGCAGTACTTC. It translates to CASSSQQNEQYF.

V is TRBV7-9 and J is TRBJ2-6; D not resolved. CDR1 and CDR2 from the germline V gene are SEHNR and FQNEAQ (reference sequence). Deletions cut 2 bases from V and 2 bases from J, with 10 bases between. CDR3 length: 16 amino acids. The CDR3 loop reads CASSLLGPTGANVLTF. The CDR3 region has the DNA TGTGCCAGCAGCTTACTAGGTCCTACTGGGGCCAACGTCCTGACTTTC.

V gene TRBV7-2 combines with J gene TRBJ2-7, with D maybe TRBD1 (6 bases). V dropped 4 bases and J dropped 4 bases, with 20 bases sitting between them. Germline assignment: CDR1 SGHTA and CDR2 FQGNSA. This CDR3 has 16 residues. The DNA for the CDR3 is TGTGCCAGCAGCTCTCAAGGACAGCTAAACGATTACGAGCAGTACTTC. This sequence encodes CASSSQGQLNDYEQYF.

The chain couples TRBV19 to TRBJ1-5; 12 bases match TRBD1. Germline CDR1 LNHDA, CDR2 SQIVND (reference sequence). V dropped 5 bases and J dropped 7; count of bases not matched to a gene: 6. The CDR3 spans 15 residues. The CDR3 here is CASSPRDRGPQPQHF. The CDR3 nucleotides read TGTGCCAGTAGTCCCCGGGACAGGGGGCCCCAGCCCCAGCATTTT.

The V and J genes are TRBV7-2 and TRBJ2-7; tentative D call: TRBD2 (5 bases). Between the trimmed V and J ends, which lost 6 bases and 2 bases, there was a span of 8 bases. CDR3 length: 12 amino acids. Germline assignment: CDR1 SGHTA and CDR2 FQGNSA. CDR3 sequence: CASSDGTYEQYF. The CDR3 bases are TGTGCCAGCAGTGACGGGACCTACGAGCAGTACTTC.

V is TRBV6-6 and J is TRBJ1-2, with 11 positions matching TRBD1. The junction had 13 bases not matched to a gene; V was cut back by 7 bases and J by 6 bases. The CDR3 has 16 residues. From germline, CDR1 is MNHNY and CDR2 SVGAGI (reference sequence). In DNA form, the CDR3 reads TGTGCCAGCACCGGGGACAGGGGGATTTCGATCCATGGCTACACCTTC. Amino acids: CASTGDRGISIHGYTF.

CDR3 in DNA: TGTGCCAGCAGCTTGGAAGGGGGCTATGAGACCCAGTACTTC. Translating it yields CASSLEGGYETQYF. This chain uses TRBV5-4 with TRBJ2-5, with 7 nucleotides matching TRBD1. The trim removed 0 bases at V and 5 bases at J, leaving 4 bases unmatched. Germline V gene data show CDR1 as SGHNT and CDR2 as YYREEE (reference sequence). The CDR3 consists of 14 residues.